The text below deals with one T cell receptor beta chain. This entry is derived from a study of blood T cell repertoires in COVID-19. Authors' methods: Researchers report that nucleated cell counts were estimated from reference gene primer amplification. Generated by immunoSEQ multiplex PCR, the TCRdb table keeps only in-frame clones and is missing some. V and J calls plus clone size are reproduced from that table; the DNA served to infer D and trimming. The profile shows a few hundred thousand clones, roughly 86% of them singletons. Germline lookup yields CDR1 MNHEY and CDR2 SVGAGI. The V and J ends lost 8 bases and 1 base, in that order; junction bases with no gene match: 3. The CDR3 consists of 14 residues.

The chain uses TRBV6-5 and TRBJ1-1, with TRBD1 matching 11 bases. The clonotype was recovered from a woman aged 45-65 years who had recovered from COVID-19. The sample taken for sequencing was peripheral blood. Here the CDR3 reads CASRGTGGNTEAFF. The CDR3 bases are TGTGCCAGCCGAGGGACAGGGGGGAACACTGAAGCTTTCTTT.